The clone carrying this TCR beta chain was recorded many times. Exclusion of patients followed from uncontrolled infection, other autoimmune disease, pregnancy or lactation. Per the germline V gene, CDR1 is SGHVS and CDR2 is FQNEAQ. The germline V and J ends were trimmed by 5 bases and 0 bases, with 11 bases remaining between them. This CDR3 has 16 residues. The sample is drawn from a study of T cells in Graves' hyperthyroidism and ophthalmopathy. At the level of the study: Peripheral blood was acquired at first diagnosis, ahead of any therapy whatsoever.

RNA transcripts yielded amplified TCR beta CDR3 regions. A first-round RT-PCR of the TCR CDR3 used the HTBI primer set. TCRdb processed the multiplex PCR reads anew with MiXCR; each CDR3 protein has one entry. The profile shows around 700,000 distinct CDR3 sequences, about a third of them singletons. Material for sequencing was blood. The clonotype was recovered from a woman aged 40 to 50 with Graves' hyperthyroidism. The V gene is TRBV7-8, the J gene TRBJ1-6; unclear D gene. The CDR3: CASSARQSSYNSPLHF. DNA for the CDR3: TGTGCCAGCAGCGCACGGCAGAGCTCCTATAATTCACCCCTCCACTTT.